This T cell receptor beta chain was obtained from a study of blood T cell repertoires in COVID-19. Study summary: Samples representing acute and convalescent COVID-19 were sourced from the United States, Italy and Spain. The analysed material was cDNA or gDNA that came from T cells, B-cell-depleted T cells, or PBMCs.

The sample holds one count of this clone. Authors' analysis steps: Researchers report that nucleated cell counts were estimated from reference gene primer amplification. TCRdb keeps only in-frame clones here, not all; method: immunoSEQ multiplex PCR. V, J and clone size reflect that table, while D and trimming were determined from the DNA. The table has 100,000 to 150,000 clones, approximately 84% seen once; the top ten hold roughly a sixth. Trimming stripped 1 base from V and 6 bases from J, with 9 bases between. Germline V lookup: CDR1 ENHRY, CDR2 SYGVKD. The CDR3 runs 13 residues. The chain uses TRBV10-3 and TRBJ1-2, with D perhaps matching TRBD1 (6 bases). Sequenced material: peripheral blood. This TCR was sampled from an elderly woman with acute or convalescent COVID-19. In DNA form, the CDR3 reads TGTGCCATCAGTGAGTACCAGGGGAATGGCTACACCTTC. Its protein is CAISEYQGNGYTF.